This T cell receptor beta chain was documented in a study of beta chain features in type 1 diabetes. Overall study findings and caveats: Fewer insertions but more deletions were seen at VDJ junctions in type 1 diabetes patients. Shorter TCRB CDR3s, moderately but significantly so, marked every one of the four CD4+ subsets in Type 1 diabetes patients. Shorter templates might be favored by PCR, equally in patients and controls.

Expressed TCRB transcripts were sequenced because the isolated RNA had all been reverse transcribed beforehand. Read counts averaged around 4 million for samples of naive, central memory and regulatory T cells. Sequenced by immunoSEQ multiplex PCR; TCRdb stores in-frame clones only, minus some. The sample includes 640,000 or so clones, around 15% of them seen just once. In total, each donor contributed a single heparinised blood draw that averaged about 110 mL. Details on this clone: No antigen is known for it.

What was sequenced was naive CD4+ T cells from blood. This clonotype was obtained from a man between 18 and 35 years old with type 1 diabetes.

The CDR3 DNA follows: TGTGCCAGCAGCTTGGCGGGGGAGCAGTACTTC. Translating gives CASSLAGEQYF. This chain connects TRBV5-6 to TRBJ2-7; weak D call: TRBD2 (5 bases). Germline V gene data show CDR1 as SGHDT and CDR2 as YYEEEE. V lost 0 bases to trimming and J lost 7 bases, with 5 bases between them. The CDR3 spans 11 residues.